This entry concerns a single T cell receptor beta chain. The antigen remains undetermined. These data come from a study of shared clonotypes between healthy human individuals. V was shortened by 4 bases and J by 8 bases, with 15 bases between the two germline ends. The CDR3 consists of 13 residues. Germline CDR1 and CDR2: SGHRS and YFSETQ. Clones were read by immunoSEQ multiplex PCR, and TCRdb kept only the in-frame ones, dropping some. The sample lists around 1.4 million clones, 98% occurring once. Study-wide results and caveats: Rarefaction analysis demonstrated incomplete sorted-subset sequencing notwithstanding large depth.

Specimen: naive CD4+ T cells sorted from blood. Documented subset: CD45RA+ positively selected. The source is a man aged 30 to 39 in good health. The chain employs TRBV5-1 and TRBJ1-1; tentatively, D is TRBD1 (6 bases). The CDR3 bases are TGCGCCAGCAGCCCGCCACCCGGGACAGAAGCTTTCTTT. Protein sequence: CASSPPPGTEAFF.